The count of the clone carrying this TCR beta chain is one. Its antigen is still unknown. This CDR3 comprises 13 residues. Germline V lookup: CDR1 SGHAT, CDR2 FQNNGV. Trimming cost V 8 bases and J 1 base, with 11 bases left between them. These data are taken from a study of Ad26.COV2.S vaccination and SARS-CoV-2 variants. Study-wide points: Breadth and depth estimates from TCRs may understate total T cell responses. Substantial post-vaccination breadth of spike-specific CD8+ and CD4+ T cell responses was reported. Vaccine recipients had higher spike-specific TCR breadth than placebo recipients.

The table came from immunoSEQ multiplex PCR; TCRdb's copy has only in-frame clones and leaves some out. The table includes about 97,000 clones, around 80% detected once. This chain uses TRBV11-2 with TRBJ1-1, with D hard to call. Sequencing used peripheral blood, obtained after recovery from COVID-19. This receptor was obtained from a human donor who had recovered from COVID-19. In DNA, the CDR3 is TGTGCCAGCCACTGGAGAAAGAACACTGAAGCTTTCTTT. Translated: CASHWRKNTEAFF. The full variable domain, rest sourced from reference TRBV11-2 and TRBJ1-1, is EAGVAQSPRYKIIEKRQSVAFWCNPISGHATLYWYQQILGQGPKLLIQFQNNGVVDDSQLPKDRFSAERLKGVDSTLKIQPAKLEDSAVYLCASHWRKNTEAFFGQGTRLTVV.